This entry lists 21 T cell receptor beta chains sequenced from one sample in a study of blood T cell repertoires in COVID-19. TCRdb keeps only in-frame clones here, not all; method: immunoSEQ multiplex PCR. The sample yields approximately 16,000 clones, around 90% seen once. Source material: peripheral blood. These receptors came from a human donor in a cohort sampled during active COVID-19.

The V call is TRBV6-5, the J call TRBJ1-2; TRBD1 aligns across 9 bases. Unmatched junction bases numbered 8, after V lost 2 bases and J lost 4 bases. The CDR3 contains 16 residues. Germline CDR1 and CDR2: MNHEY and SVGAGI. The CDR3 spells CASSYDRDRVPYGYTF. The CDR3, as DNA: TGTGCCAGCAGTTACGACCGGGACAGGGTTCCCTATGGCTACACCTTC.

Here the CDR3 reads CASSQFSRDNEQFF. CDR3 coding DNA: TGTGCCAGCAGCCAATTCTCGAGGGACAATGAGCAGTTCTTC. The rearrangement joins TRBV7-6 to TRBJ2-1, with D possibly TRBD2 on 5 matching bases. From germline, CDR1 is SGHVS and CDR2 FNYEAQ. Trimming cost V 5 bases and J 5 bases, with 13 bases left between them. The CDR3 covers 14 residues.

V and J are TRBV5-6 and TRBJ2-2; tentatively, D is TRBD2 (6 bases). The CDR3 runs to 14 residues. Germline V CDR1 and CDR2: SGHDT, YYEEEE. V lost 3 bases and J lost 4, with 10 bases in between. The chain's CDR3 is CASSWGVGTGELFF. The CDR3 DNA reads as TGTGCCAGCAGCTGGGGGGTCGGCACCGGGGAGCTGTTTTTT.

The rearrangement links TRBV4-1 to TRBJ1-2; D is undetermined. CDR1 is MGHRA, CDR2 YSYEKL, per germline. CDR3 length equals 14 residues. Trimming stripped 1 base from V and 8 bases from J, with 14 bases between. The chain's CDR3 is CASSQVGEGGGYTF. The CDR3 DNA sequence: TGCGCCAGCAGCCAAGTCGGTGAAGGCGGGGGCTACACCTTC.

In DNA, the CDR3 is TGTGCCACCAGGGACAGCACTAACTATGGCTACACCTTC. Translating gives CATRDSTNYGYTF. V and J are TRBV11-2 and TRBJ1-2; TRBD1 matches at 7 bases. Per the germline V gene, CDR1 is SGHAT and CDR2 is FQNNGV. After removal of 10 bases from V and 0 bases from J, the junction contained 5 bases not matched to a gene. CDR3 length: 13 residues.

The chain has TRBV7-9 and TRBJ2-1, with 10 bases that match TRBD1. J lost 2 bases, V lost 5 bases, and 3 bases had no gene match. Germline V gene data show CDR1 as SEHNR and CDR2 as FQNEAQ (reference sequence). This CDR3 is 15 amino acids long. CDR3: CASSRTGGPYNEQFF. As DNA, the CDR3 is TGTGCCAGCAGCCGGACAGGGGGACCCTACAATGAGCAGTTCTTC. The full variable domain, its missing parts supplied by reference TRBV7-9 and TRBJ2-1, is DTGVSQNPRHKITKRGQNVTFRCDPISEHNRLYWYRQTLGQGPEFLTYFQNEAQLEKSRLLSDRFSAERPKGSFSTLEIQRTEQGDSAMYLCASSRTGGPYNEQFFGPGTRLTVL.

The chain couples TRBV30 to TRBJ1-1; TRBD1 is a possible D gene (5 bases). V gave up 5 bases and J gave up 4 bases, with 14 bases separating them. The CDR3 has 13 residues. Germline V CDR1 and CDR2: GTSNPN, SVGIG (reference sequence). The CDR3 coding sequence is TGTGCCTGGGAGGGGTTTGGTCCCACTGAAGCTTTCTTT. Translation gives CAWEGFGPTEAFF.

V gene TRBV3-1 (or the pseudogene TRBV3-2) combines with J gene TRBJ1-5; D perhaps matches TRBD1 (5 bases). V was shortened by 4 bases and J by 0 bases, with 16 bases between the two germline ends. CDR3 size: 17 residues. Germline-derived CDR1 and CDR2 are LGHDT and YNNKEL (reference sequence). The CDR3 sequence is CASSPGGAPYSNQPQHF. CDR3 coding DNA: TGTGCCAGCAGCCCAGGTGGGGCACCATATAGCAATCAGCCCCAGCATTTT.

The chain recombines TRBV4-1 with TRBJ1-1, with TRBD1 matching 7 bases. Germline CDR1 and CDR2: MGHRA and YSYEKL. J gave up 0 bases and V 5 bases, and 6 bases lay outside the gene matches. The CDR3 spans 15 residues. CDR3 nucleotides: TGCGCCAGCAGCGTTCCCGGGACAGTGAACACTGAAGCTTTCTTT. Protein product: CASSVPGTVNTEAFF.

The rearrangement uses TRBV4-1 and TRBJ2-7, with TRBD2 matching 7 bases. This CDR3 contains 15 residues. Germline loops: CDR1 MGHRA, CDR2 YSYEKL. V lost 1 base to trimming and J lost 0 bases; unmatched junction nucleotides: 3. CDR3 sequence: CASSQAPSGSYEQYF. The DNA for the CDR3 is TGCGCCAGCAGCCAAGCGCCTAGCGGCTCCTACGAGCAGTACTTC.

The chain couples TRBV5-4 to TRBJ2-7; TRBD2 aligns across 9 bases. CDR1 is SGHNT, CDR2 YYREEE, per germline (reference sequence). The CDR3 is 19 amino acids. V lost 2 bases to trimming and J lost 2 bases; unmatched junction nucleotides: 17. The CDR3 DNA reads TGTGCCAGCAGCTTTTCTAGTGTATTGAGGACTAGCGCCGCCTACGAGCAGTACTTC. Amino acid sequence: CASSFSSVLRTSAAYEQYF.

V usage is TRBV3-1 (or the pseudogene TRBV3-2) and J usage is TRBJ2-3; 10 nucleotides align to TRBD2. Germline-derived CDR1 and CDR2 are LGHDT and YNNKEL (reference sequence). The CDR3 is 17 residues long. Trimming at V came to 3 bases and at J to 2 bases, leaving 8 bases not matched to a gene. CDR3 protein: CASSHELAGAYTDTQYF. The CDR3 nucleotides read TGTGCCAGCAGCCATGAGCTAGCGGGGGCCTACACAGATACGCAGTATTTT.

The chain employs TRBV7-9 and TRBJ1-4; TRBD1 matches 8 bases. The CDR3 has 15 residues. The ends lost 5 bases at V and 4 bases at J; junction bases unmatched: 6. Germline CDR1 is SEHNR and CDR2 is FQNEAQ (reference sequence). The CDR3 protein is CASSLPGGGNEKLFF. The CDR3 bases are TGTGCCAGCAGCCTCCCAGGGGGCGGTAATGAAAAACTGTTTTTT.

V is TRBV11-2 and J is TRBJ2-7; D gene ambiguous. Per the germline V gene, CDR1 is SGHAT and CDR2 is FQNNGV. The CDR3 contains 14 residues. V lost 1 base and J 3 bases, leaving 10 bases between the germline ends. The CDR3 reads CASSLAPQDYEQYF. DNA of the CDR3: TGTGCCAGCAGCTTAGCCCCCCAGGACTACGAGCAGTACTTC. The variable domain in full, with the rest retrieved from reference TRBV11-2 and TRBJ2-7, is EAGVAQSPRYKIIEKRQSVAFWCNPISGHATLYWYQQILGQGPKLLIQFQNNGVVDDSQLPKDRFSAERLKGVDSTLKIQPAKLEDSAVYLCASSLAPQDYEQYFGPGTRLTVT.

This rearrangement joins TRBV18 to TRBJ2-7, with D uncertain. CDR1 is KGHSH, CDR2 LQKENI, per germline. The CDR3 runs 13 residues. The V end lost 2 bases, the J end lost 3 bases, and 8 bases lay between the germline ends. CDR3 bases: TGTGCCAGCTCACCAGCGGAAGACTACGAGCAGTACTTC. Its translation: CASSPAEDYEQYF.

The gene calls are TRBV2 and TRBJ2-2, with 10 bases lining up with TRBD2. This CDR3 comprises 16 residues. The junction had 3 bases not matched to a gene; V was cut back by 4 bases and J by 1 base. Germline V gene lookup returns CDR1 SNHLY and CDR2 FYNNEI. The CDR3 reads CASSVWTSGNTGELFF. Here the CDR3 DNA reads TGTGCCAGCAGTGTATGGACTAGCGGGAACACCGGGGAGCTGTTTTTT.

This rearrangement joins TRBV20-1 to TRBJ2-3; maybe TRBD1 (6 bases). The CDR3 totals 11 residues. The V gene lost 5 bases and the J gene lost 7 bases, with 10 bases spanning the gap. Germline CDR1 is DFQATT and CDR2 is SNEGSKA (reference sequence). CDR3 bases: TGCAGTGCTCGGACAGCCAATACGCAGTATTTT. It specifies CSARTANTQYF.

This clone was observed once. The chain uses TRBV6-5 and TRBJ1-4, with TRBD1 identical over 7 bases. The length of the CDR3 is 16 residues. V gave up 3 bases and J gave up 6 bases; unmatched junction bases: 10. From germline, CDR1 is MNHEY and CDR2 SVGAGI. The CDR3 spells CASSYGMGTADEKLFF. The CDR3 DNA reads TGTGCCAGCAGTTATGGAATGGGGACAGCCGATGAAAAACTGTTTTTT.

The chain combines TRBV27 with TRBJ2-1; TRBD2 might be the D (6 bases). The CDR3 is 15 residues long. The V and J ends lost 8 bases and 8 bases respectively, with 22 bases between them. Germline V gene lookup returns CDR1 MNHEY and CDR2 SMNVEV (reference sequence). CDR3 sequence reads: CASRPSRLVRDEQFF. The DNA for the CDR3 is TGTGCCAGCCGCCCTTCTAGACTAGTGAGGGATGAGCAGTTCTTC.

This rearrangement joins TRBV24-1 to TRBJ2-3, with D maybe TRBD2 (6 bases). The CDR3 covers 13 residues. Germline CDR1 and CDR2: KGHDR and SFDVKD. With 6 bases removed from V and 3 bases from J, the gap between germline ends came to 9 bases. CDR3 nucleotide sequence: TGTGCCACCAGTCAGGGAGGTACAGATACGCAGTATTTT. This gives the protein CATSQGGTDTQYF.

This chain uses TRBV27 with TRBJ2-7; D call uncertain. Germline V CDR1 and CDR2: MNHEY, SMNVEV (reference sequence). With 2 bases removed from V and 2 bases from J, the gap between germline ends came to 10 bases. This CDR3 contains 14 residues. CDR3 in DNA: TGTGCCAGCAGTTTAAAGACGGCGGCCTACGAGCAGTACTTC. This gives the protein CASSLKTAAYEQYF.